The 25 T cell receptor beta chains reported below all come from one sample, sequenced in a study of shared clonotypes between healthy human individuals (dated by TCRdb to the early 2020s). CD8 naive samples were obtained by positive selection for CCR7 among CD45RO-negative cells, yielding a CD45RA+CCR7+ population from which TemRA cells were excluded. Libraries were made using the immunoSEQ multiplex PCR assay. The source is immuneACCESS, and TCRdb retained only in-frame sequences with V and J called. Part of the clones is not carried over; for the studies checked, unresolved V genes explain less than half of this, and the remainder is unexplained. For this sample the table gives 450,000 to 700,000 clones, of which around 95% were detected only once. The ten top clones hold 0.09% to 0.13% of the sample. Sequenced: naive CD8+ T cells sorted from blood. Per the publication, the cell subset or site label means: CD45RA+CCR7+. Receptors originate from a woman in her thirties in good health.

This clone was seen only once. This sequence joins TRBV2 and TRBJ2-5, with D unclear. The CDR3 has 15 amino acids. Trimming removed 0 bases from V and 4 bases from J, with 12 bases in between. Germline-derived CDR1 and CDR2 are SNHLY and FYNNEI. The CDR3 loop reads CASSEAGNNVETQYF. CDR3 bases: TGTGCCAGCAGTGAAGCGGGAAATAACGTAGAGACCCAGTACTTC.

The CDR3 nucleotides read TGCAGCGTTGAAGATCGGGGGGGTTATGGCTACACCTTC. Its protein product is CSVEDRGGYGYTF. The chain recombines TRBV29-1 with TRBJ1-2, with a tentative D call TRBD1 (5 bases). The CDR3 has 13 amino acids. The germline V and J ends were trimmed by 0 bases and 5 bases, with 10 bases remaining between them. CDR1 and CDR2 from the germline V gene are SQVTM and ANQGSEA.

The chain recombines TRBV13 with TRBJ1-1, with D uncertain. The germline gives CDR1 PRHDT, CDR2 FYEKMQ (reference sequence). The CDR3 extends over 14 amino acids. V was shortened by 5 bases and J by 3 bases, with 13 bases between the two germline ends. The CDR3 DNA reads TGTGCCAGCAGCCAAGCCTTTGGGGACACTGAAGCTTTCTTT. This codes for CASSQAFGDTEAFF.

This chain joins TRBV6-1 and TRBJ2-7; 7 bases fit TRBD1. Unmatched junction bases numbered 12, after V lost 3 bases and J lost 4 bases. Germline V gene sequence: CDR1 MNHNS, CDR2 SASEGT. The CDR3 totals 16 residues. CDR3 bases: TGTGCCAGCAGTGACTGGGACAGAGCCAATTCGTACGAGCAGTACTTC. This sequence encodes CASSDWDRANSYEQYF.

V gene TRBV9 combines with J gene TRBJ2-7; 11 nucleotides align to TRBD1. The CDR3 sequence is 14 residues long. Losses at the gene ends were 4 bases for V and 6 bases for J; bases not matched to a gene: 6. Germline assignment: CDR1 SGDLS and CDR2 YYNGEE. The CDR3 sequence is CASSITGTGGEQYF. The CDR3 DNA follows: TGTGCCAGCAGCATAACCGGGACAGGGGGCGAGCAGTACTTC.

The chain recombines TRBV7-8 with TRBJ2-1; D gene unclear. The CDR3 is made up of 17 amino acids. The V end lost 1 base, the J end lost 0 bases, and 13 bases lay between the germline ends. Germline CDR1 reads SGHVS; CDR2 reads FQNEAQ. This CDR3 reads CASSLESGWSSYNEQFF. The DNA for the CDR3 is TGTGCCAGCAGCTTAGAATCCGGGTGGAGCTCCTACAATGAGCAGTTCTTC.

Here the CDR3 reads CASSFFPNTDTQYF. In nucleotides, the CDR3 is TGTGCCAGCAGTTTTTTCCCAAACACAGATACGCAGTATTTT. This sequence joins TRBV28 and TRBJ2-3; no clear D gene. The length of the CDR3 is 14 residues. Per the germline V gene, CDR1 is MDHEN and CDR2 is SYDVKM. V was clipped by 3 bases and J by 2 bases, with 9 bases between them.

CDR3 nucleotide sequence: TGTGCCAGTAGTATGGCGGCAGGGAAGTCGACTGAAGCTTTCTTT. Translation gives CASSMAAGKSTEAFF. J is TRBJ1-1 and V is TRBV19, with D possibly TRBD1 on 5 matching bases. Trimming shortened V by 3 bases and J by 5 bases, and 16 bases separated the two germline ends. Per germline, CDR1 LNHDA and CDR2 SQIVND (reference sequence). There are 15 residues in the CDR3. Looking up the rest from reference TRBV19 and TRBJ1-1 gives the full variable domain: DGGITQSPKYLFRKEGQNVTLSCEQNLNHDAMYWYRQDPGQGLRLIYYSQIVNDFQKGDIAEGYSVSREKKESFPLTVTSAQKNPTAFYLCASSMAAGKSTEAFFGQGTRLTVV.

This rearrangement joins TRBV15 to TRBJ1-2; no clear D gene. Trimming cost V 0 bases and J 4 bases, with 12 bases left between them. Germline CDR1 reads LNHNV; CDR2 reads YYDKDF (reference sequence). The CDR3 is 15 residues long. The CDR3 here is CATSRDGAAGYGYTF. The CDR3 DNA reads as TGTGCCACCAGCAGAGATGGAGCAGCAGGCTATGGCTACACCTTC.

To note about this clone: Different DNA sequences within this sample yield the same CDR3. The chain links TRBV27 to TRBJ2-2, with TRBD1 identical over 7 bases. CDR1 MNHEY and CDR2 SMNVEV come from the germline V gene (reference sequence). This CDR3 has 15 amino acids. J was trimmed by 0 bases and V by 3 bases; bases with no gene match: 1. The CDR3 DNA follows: TGTGCCAGCAGTTTTGGGACAGCGAACACCGGGGAGCTGTTTTTT. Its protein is CASSFGTANTGELFF.

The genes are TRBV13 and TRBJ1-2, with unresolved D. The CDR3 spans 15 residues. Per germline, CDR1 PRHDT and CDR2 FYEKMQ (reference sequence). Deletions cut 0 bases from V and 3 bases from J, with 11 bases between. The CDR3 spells CASSLGVLSDYGYTF. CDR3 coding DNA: TGTGCCAGCAGCTTAGGGGTCCTCTCGGACTATGGCTACACCTTC.

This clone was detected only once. CDR3 amino acids: CASSLLRGKIYEQYF. The CDR3 nucleotides are TGTGCCAGCAGCTTATTAAGGGGGAAGATCTACGAGCAGTACTTC. This chain links TRBV7-8 with TRBJ2-7; perhaps TRBD1 as D (6 bases). The V and J ends lost 2 bases and 3 bases respectively, with 14 bases between them. The germline V gene encodes CDR1 SGHVS and CDR2 FQNEAQ. CDR3 size: 15 residues.

CDR3 in amino acids: CASSEEEGSYEQYF. Written as DNA, the CDR3 is TGTGCCAGCAGTGAAGAGGAGGGATCCTACGAGCAGTACTTC. This chain joins TRBV6-1 and TRBJ2-7, with TRBD2 as a possible D gene (6 bases). Germline CDR1 and CDR2: MNHNS and SASEGT. CDR3 length equals 14 residues. Trimming took off 1 base at V and 1 base at J, with 8 bases between the two ends.

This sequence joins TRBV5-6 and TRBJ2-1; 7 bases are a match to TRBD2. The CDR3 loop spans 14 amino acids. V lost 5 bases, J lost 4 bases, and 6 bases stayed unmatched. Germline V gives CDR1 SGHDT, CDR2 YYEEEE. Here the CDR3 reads CASRRTSAYNEQFF. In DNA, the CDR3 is TGTGCCAGCAGGCGTACTAGCGCTTACAATGAGCAGTTCTTC.

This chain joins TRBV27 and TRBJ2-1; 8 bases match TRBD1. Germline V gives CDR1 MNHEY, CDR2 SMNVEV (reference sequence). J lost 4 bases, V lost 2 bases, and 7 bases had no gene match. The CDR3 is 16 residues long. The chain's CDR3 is CASSLHGQGSYNEQFF. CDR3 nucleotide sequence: TGTGCCAGCAGTTTACATGGACAGGGTAGTTACAATGAGCAGTTCTTC.

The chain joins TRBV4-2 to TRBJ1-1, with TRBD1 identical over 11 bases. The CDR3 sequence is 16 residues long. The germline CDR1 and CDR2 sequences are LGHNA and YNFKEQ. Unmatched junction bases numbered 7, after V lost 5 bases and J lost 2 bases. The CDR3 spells CASSAPGTGGNTEAFF. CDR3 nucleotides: TGTGCCAGCAGCGCCCCCGGGACAGGGGGTAACACTGAAGCTTTCTTT.

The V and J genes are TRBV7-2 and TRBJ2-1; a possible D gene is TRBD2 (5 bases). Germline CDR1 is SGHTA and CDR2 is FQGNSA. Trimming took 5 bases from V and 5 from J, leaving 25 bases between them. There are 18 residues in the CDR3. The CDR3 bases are TGTGCCAGCAGCCCTACCCCGAGGAGCGGAGGTGGGGACAATGAGCAGTTCTTC. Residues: CASSPTPRSGGGDNEQFF.

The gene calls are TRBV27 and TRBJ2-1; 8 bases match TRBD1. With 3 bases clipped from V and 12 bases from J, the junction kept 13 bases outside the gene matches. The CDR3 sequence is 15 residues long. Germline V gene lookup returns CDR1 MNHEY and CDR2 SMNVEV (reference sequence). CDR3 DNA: TGTGCCAGCAGTTTCACAACTCACGGACAGGGTGGGCAGTTCTTC. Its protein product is CASSFTTHGQGGQFF.

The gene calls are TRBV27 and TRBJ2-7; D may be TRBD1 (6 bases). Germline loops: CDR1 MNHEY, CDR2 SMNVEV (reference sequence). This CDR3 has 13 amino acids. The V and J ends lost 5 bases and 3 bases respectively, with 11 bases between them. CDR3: CASSGGGSYEQYF. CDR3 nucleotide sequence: TGTGCCAGCAGTGGGGGCGGAAGCTACGAGCAGTACTTC.

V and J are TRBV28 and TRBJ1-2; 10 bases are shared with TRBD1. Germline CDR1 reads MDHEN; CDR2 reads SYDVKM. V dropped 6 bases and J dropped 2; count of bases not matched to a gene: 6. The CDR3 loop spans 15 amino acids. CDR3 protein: CASRAAGQGNYGYTF. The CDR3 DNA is TGTGCCAGCAGGGCTGCGGGACAGGGGAACTATGGCTACACCTTC.

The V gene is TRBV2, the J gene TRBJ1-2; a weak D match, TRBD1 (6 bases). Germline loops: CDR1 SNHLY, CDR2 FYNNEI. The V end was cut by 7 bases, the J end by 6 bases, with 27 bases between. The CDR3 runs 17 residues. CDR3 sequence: CASNSRTLPRPGDGYTF. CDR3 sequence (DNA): TGTGCCAGCAATTCACGGACTCTCCCAAGGCCAGGGGATGGCTACACCTTC. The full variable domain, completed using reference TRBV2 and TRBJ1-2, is EPEVTQTPSHQVTQMGQEVILRCVPISNHLYFYWYRQILGQKVEFLVSFYNNEISEKSEIFDDQFSVERPDGSNFTLKIRSTKLEDSAMYFCASNSRTLPRPGDGYTFGSGTRLTVV.

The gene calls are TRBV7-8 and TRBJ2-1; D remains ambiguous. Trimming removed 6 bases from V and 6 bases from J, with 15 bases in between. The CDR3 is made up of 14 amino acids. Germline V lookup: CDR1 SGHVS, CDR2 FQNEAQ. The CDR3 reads CASSLLHESNEQFF. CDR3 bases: TGTGCCAGCAGTCTCCTCCACGAGTCCAATGAGCAGTTCTTC.

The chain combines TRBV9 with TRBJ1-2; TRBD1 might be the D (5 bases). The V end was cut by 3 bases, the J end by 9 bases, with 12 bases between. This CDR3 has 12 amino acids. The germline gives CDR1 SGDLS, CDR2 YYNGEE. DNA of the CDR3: TGTGCCAGCAGCGGGCCAGGGCAGAGCTACACCTTC. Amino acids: CASSGPGQSYTF.

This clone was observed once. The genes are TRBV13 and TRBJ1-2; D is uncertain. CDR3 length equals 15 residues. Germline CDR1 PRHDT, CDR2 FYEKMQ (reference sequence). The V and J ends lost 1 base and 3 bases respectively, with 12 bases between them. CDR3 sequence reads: CASSLASAPHYGYTF. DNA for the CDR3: TGTGCCAGCAGCTTAGCCTCTGCGCCCCACTATGGCTACACCTTC.

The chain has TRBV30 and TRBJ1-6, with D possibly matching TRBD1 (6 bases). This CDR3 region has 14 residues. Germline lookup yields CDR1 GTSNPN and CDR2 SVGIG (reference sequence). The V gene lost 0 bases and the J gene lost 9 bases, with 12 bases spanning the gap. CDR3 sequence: CAWSVGRGFSPLHF. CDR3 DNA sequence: TGTGCCTGGAGTGTGGGCAGGGGTTTTTCACCCCTCCACTTT.